This T cell receptor (beta chain) was captured in a study of Ad26.COV2.S vaccination and SARS-CoV-2 variants. Study outcomes and limitations: TCR breadth and depth analyses may have underestimated total T cell responses.

The treatment was: 15 to 20 received Ad26.COV2.S at low or high dose, single or two shots; 5 received placebo; per-sample allocation not given. Sampling occurred on day 63 after the first vaccine or placebo injection. In Boston, the donor was an adult between 18-55 years of age. An Ad26 vector was used to express Wuhan-strain SARS-CoV-2 spike as the vaccine. With regard to this clone: The antigen remains undetermined.

Trimming removed 6 bases from V and 0 bases from J, with 10 bases in between. This CDR3 has 15 amino acids. From germline, CDR1 is KGHDR and CDR2 SFDVKD. The method was immunoSEQ multiplex PCR; TCRdb's version includes in-frame clones alone and lacks a portion of them. The sample lists 350,000 to 500,000 clones, 90% occurring once. The chain employs TRBV24-1 and TRBJ2-2; D gene uncertain. The sequencing here drew on peripheral blood, taken in a trial of Ad26.COV2.S vaccine versus placebo. The clonotype comes from a person between 18 and 65 years old who received the Ad26.COV2.S COVID-19 vaccine or a placebo. CDR3 DNA: TGTGCCACCAGTAGGCGACTTACGAACACCGGGGAGCTGTTTTTT. Translating it yields CATSRRLTNTGELFF.